These T cell receptor beta chains were read from a single sample in a study of T cell responses to AZD1222 COVID-19 vaccine. The assay was immunoSEQ multiplex PCR, and TCRdb's table has in-frame clones only and misses some. The sample lists 130,000 to 150,000 clones; around 91% were seen once. The sequencing used peripheral blood, collected on day 0 of AZD1222 vaccination. The receptors originated from an adult in good health. CDR3s include the opening cysteine and the closing phenylalanine or tryptophan. The order of the fields is clone size, V gene, D gene, J gene, CDR3 DNA, CDR3 protein. A D gene is named only where the DNA matches it firmly. Size tells how often a clone was seen (once, few, many) or the class of an expanded clone, and some rows leave it out.

>once|TRBV6-5|TRBD2|TRBJ2-1
TGTGCCAGCAGCCTACTAGCGGGTGAGCAGTTCTTC
CASSLLAGEQFF
>NA|TRBV27|TRBD1|TRBJ1-3
TGTGCCAGCAGTTTACGGGCAGCAGCAGACAGGGGCACGGGAAACACCATATATTTT
CASSLRAAADRGTGNTIYF
>NA|TRBV4-1|NA|TRBJ2-3
TGCGCCAGCAGCCAGCAGGAGGGTCTCCCCACAGATACGCAGTATTTT
CASSQQEGLPTDTQYF
>NA|TRBV25-1|TRBD1|TRBJ1-4
TGTGCCAGCAGTGACGGACAGGTTAATGAAAAACTGTTTTTT
CASSDGQVNEKLFF
>NA|TRBV4-1|TRBD2|TRBJ2-1
TGCGCCAGCACCCAAATCGGACTAGCGGGAGGGCCGAATCACAATGAGCAGTTCTTC
CASTQIGLAGGPNHNEQFF
>NA|TRBV5-1|NA|TRBJ2-7
TGCGCCAGCAGCTTGGTTGGCACTTCCTACGAGCAGTACTTC
CASSLVGTSYEQYF
>NA|TRBV5-8|TRBD2|TRBJ2-1
TGTGCCAGCAGCTTGGAGGCGGGGGGCCACTACAATGAGCAGTTCTTC
CASSLEAGGHYNEQFF
>NA|TRBV7-9|NA|TRBJ2-3
TGTGCCAGCAGTTTGTATACGGATACGCAGTATTTT
CASSLYTDTQYF
>NA|TRBV3-1/TRBV3-2|TRBD2|TRBJ2-1
TGTGCCAGCAGCCAAGACGACTGGGTCCTAGCGGTAAACAATGAGCAGTTCTTC
CASSQDDWVLAVNNEQFF
>NA|TRBV9|NA|TRBJ1-1
TGTGCCAGCAGCGTAGATTCTGCGCTTAACACTGAAGCTTTCTTT
CASSVDSALNTEAFF
>once|TRBV10-2|TRBD2|TRBJ2-1
TGCGCCAGCAGCAAAACTAGCGGATTTTACAATGAGCAGTTCTTC
CASSKTSGFYNEQFF
>NA|TRBV5-6|TRBD2|TRBJ2-3
TGTGCCAGCAGCTGGTTGGCGGGAGGGTTGGATACGCAGTATTTT
CASSWLAGGLDTQYF
>NA|TRBV2|NA|TRBJ1-5
TGTGCCAGCAGTCCCAGGGAGGGGAGCAATCAGCCCCAGCATTTT
CASSPREGSNQPQHF
>NA|TRBV19|NA|TRBJ1-6
TGTGCCAGTAGTGGGGGGGTTGTCTATAATTCACCCCTCCACTTT
CASSGGVVYNSPLHF
>NA|TRBV10-2|TRBD1|TRBJ2-7
TGCGCCGTGTCGAGGGGGCCCTTATACGAGCAGTACTTC
CAVSRGPLYEQYF
>NA|TRBV2|TRBD1|TRBJ1-6
TGTGCCAGCAGGGGGACAGGGGATAATTCACCCCTCCACTTT
CASRGTGDNSPLHF
>NA|TRBV6-5|NA|TRBJ2-3
TGTGCCAGCACCCCACAGGGAACAGATACGCAGTATTTT
CASTPQGTDTQYF
>NA|TRBV7-2|NA|TRBJ2-7
TGTGCCAGCAGCTTAGCAGACCATTACTACGAGCAGTACTTC
CASSLADHYYEQYF
>once|TRBV3-1/TRBV3-2|TRBD1|TRBJ1-3
TGTGCCAGCAGCCGAGTAAAGGGACAGGGTGGAAACACCATATATTTT
CASSRVKGQGGNTIYF
>NA|TRBV28|NA|TRBJ1-1
TGTGCCAGCAGTTCCGTGAACACTGAAGCTTTCTTT
CASSSVNTEAFF
>NA|TRBV5-1|TRBD2|TRBJ2-7
TGCGCCAGCAGCTCGATCAGCGGGAGTGTATACGAGCAGTACTTC
CASSSISGSVYEQYF
>NA|TRBV5-5|TRBD1|TRBJ2-2
TGTGCCAGCAGCTCGCCGGGACAGGGGGCCGGGGAGCTGTTTTTT
CASSSPGQGAGELFF
>NA|TRBV27|NA|TRBJ2-4
TGTGCCAGCAGTTTTGGGAACGGTAACATTCAGTACTTC
CASSFGNGNIQYF
>NA|TRBV7-2|TRBD1|TRBJ1-2
TGTGCCAGCAGCTCCAGACAGGGGCCTAATGGCTACACCTTC
CASSSRQGPNGYTF
>NA|TRBV6-5|NA|TRBJ1-5
TGTGCCAGCAGTTACTCGTCAGGGAGAGGCCAGCCCCAGCATTTT
CASSYSSGRGQPQHF
>NA|TRBV28|TRBD2|TRBJ2-7
TGTGCCAGCACCCTCCGGTCCGGCGGGAGCTCCTACGAGCAGTACTTC
CASTLRSGGSSYEQYF
>NA|TRBV2|NA|TRBJ2-2
TGTGCCAGCAAGGAGGAGAGGGTTGACACCGGGGAGCTGTTTTTT
CASKEERVDTGELFF
>NA|TRBV6-5|NA|TRBJ2-7
TGTGCCAGCAGTTACTTTCGGGGGGCCTCCTACGAGCAGTACTTC
CASSYFRGASYEQYF
>NA|TRBV6-2/TRBV6-3|NA|TRBJ1-2
TGTGCCAGCAGTTACTCTTACTATGGCTACACCTTC
CASSYSYYGYTF
>NA|TRBV21-1|NA|TRBJ2-1
TGTGCCAGCAGCCTTACAGGGGGGTACAATGAGCAGTTCTTC
CASSLTGGYNEQFF
>NA|TRBV6-2/TRBV6-3|NA|TRBJ1-5
TGTGCCAGCAGTTACTCTAGTCGCAATCAGCCCCAGCATTTT
CASSYSSRNQPQHF
>NA|TRBV19|NA|TRBJ1-1
TGTGCCAGTACCCTAACCGCGACAGATGAAGCTTTCTTT
CASTLTATDEAFF
>NA|TRBV5-1|TRBD1|TRBJ2-3
TGCGCCAGCAGCTTGAAGCCGGGACAGATGGATACGCAGTATTTT
CASSLKPGQMDTQYF
>NA|TRBV7-8|NA|TRBJ2-3
TGTGCCAGCAAGGTCGACGTCCGGCCCGTCGCCTCAGATACGCAGTATTTT
CASKVDVRPVASDTQYF
>NA|TRBV20-1|NA|TRBJ2-1
TGCAGTGCTGGGGACACCGAGCAGTTCTTC
CSAGDTEQFF
>NA|TRBV12-3/TRBV12-4|NA|TRBJ1-2
TGTGCCAGCAGTTTAACGGCGTATGGCTACACCTTC
CASSLTAYGYTF
>NA|TRBV18|NA|TRBJ2-7
TGTGCCAGCTCACCGGGTCGGGCGTACGAGCAGTACTTC
CASSPGRAYEQYF
>NA|TRBV18|NA|TRBJ2-1
TGTGCCAGCTCACCATATCAGGGAACGCACTCCTACAATGAGCAGTTCTTC
CASSPYQGTHSYNEQFF
>NA|TRBV5-8|TRBD1|TRBJ2-1
TGTGCCAGCAGCTCCAGGGGACAGAGAAATGAGGAGCAGTTCTTC
CASSSRGQRNEEQFF
>NA|TRBV9|NA|TRBJ2-3
TGTGCCAGCAGCGTAGGAGGGTCAAGTTTCACAGATACGCAGTATTTT
CASSVGGSSFTDTQYF
>NA|TRBV27|TRBD2|TRBJ2-7
TGTGCCAGCAGTTTATTTGGTAGCGGGAGGGCTTTCTACGAGCAGTACTTC
CASSLFGSGRAFYEQYF
>once|TRBV12-3/TRBV12-4|NA|TRBJ2-3
TGTGCCAGCAGTACGGACTCGGGTACGCAGTATTTT
CASSTDSGTQYF
>few|TRBV9|NA|TRBJ2-1
TGTGCCAGCAGCGCCCACAGGTACTCCTACAATGAGCAGTTCTTC
CASSAHRYSYNEQFF
>NA|TRBV5-1|TRBD1|TRBJ1-6
TGCGCCAGCAGGTTCGACAGGGAAGGGGGCTCACCCCTCCACTTT
CASRFDREGGSPLHF
>NA|TRBV18|TRBD1|TRBJ2-7
TGTGCCAGCTCACTTGGGACAGGGGGCCCGTGGGAGCAGTACTTC
CASSLGTGGPWEQYF
>NA|TRBV28|TRBD1|TRBJ2-7
TGTGCCAGCAGCCCCTCCCCAGGACAGGGGCCATACGAGCAGTACTTC
CASSPSPGQGPYEQYF
>NA|TRBV27|NA|TRBJ1-2
TGTGCCAGCAGCCCGGGACAAACTAACTATGGCTACACCTTC
CASSPGQTNYGYTF
>NA|TRBV19|TRBD1|TRBJ1-2
TGTGCCAGTAGTATAGACCTTTATCGGGACAGGAACTTGGGCTACACCTTC
CASSIDLYRDRNLGYTF
>NA|TRBV20-1|TRBD1|TRBJ2-1
TGCAGTGCCTACGGACAGGGGGGGTTCTTC
CSAYGQGGFF
>NA|TRBV7-3|TRBD2|TRBJ2-3
TGTGCCAGCAGCCCAAATGGGCTAGCGGGAGGAGATACGCAGTATTTT
CASSPNGLAGGDTQYF
>NA|TRBV12-3/TRBV12-4|NA|TRBJ2-5
TGTGCCAGCAGTTTCTGGGTGTGGGAGACCCAGTACTTC
CASSFWVWETQYF
>NA|TRBV2|NA|TRBJ2-1
TGTGCCAGCACCAACCCCAGCGAGCGGTACAATGAGCAGTTCTTC
CASTNPSERYNEQFF
>NA|TRBV7-9|NA|TRBJ2-1
TGTGCCAGCAGCTTAGGAGACTATTACAATGAGCAGTTCTTC
CASSLGDYYNEQFF